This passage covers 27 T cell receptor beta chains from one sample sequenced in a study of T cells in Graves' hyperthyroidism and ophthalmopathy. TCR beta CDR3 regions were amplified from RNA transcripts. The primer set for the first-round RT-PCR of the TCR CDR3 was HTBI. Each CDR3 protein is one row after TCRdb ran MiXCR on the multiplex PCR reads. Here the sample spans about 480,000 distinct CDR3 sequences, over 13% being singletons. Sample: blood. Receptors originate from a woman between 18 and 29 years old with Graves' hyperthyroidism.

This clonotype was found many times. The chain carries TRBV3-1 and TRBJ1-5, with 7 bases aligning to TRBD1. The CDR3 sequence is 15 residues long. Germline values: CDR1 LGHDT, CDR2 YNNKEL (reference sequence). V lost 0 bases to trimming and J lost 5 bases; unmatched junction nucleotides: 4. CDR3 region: CASSQDLGGYQPQHF. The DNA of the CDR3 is TGTGCCAGCAGCCAAGATCTAGGGGGCTATCAGCCCCAGCATTTT.

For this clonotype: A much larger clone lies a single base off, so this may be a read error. The CDR3 sequence is CASSVSEVPDANEKLFF. CDR3 DNA: TGTGCCAGCAGTGTTTCGGAGGTCCCGGATGCTAATGAAAAACTGTTTTTT. The genes are TRBV2 and TRBJ1-4; D is ambiguous. From germline, CDR1 is SNHLY and CDR2 FYNNEI. There are 17 residues in the CDR3. Trimming stripped 4 bases from V and 3 bases from J, with 18 bases between.

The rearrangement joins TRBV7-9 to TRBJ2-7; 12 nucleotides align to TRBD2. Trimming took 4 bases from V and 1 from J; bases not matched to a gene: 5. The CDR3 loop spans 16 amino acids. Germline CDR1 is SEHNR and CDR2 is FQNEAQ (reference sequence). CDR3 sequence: CASSSTSGRTSYEQYV. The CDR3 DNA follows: TGTGCCAGCAGCTCGACTAGCGGGAGAACGTCCTACGAGCAGTACGTC.

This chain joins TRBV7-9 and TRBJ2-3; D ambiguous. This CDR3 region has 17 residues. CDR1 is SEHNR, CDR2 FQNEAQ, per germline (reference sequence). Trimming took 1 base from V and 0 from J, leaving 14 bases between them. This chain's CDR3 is CASSLGRVHISTDTQYF. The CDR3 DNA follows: TGTGCCAGCAGCTTAGGACGGGTACACATTAGCACAGATACGCAGTATTTT.

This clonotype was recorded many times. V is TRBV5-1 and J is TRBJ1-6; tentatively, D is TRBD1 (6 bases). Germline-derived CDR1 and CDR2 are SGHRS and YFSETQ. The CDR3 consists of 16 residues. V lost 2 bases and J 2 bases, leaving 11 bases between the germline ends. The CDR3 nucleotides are TGCGCCAGCAGCTTCCGGGACACCCCCTATAATTCACCCCTCCACTTT. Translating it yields CASSFRDTPYNSPLHF.

In DNA, the CDR3 is TGTGCCAGCAGTTTAGATGGGGACGACGAGCAGTACTTC. Translation: CASSLDGDDEQYF. V and J are TRBV12-3 or TRBV12-4 and TRBJ2-7; perhaps D is TRBD1 or TRBD2 (5 bases each). The CDR3 covers 13 residues. V dropped 1 base and J dropped 5 bases, with 9 bases sitting between them.

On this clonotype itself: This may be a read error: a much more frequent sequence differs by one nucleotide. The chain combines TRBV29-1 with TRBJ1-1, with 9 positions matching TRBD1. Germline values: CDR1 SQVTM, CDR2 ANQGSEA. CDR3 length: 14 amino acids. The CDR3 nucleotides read TGCAGCGTTGAAGATGGGGACAGGGAGACTGGAGCTTTCTTT. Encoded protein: CSVEDGDRETGAFF.

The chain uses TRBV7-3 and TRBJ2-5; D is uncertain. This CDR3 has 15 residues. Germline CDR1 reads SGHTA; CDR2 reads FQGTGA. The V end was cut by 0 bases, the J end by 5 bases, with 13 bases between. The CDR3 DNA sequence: TGTGCCAGCAGCTTAACCCCGGCCGGTGGGGAGACCCAGTACTTC. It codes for CASSLTPAGGETQYF.

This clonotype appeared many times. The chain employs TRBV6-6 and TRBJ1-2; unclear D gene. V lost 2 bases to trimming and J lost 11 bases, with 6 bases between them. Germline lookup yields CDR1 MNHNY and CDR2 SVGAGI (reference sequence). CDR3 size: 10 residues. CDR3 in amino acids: CASSYGAYTF. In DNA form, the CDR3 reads TGTGCCAGCAGTTACGGAGCATACACCTTC.

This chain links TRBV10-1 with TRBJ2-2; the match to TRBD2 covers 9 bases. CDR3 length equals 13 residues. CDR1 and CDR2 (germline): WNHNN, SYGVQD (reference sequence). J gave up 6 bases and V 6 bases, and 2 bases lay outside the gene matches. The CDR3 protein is CASSRTSAGELFF. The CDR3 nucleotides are TGCGCCAGCAGCCGGACTAGCGCCGGGGAGCTGTTTTTT.

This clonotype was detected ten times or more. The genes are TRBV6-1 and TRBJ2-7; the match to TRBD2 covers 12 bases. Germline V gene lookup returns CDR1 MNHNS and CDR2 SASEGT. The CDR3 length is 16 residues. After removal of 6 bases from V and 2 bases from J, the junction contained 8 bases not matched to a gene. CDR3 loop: CASRLTRTSGTYEQYV. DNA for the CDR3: TGTGCCAGCAGACTGACCCGGACTAGCGGGACCTACGAGCAGTACGTC.

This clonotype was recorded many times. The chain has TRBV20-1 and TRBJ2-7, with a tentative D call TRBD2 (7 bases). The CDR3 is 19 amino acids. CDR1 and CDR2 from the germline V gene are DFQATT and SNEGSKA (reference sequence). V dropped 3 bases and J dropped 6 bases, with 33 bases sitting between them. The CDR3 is CSARISGRGVLAAEGEQYF. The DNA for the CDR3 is TGCAGTGCTAGGATTTCGGGCAGGGGTGTTCTAGCGGCGGAGGGCGAGCAGTACTTC.

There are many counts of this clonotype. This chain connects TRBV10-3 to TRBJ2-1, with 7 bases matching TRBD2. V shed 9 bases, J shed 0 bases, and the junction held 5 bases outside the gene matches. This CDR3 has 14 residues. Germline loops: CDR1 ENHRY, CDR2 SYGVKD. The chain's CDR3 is CAITSASSYNEQFF. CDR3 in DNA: TGTGCCATTACTAGCGCGAGCTCCTACAATGAGCAGTTCTTC.

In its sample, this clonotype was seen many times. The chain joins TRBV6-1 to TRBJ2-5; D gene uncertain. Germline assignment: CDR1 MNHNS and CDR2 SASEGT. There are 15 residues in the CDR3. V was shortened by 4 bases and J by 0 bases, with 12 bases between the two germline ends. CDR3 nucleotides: TGTGCCAGCAGTGTTTATAGTATGTACCAAGAGACCCAGTACTTC. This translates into CASSVYSMYQETQYF.

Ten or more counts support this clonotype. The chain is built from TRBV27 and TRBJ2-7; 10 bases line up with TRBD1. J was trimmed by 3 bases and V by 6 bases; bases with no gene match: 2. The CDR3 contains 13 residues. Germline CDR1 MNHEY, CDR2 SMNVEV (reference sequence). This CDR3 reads CASRRTGGYEQYV. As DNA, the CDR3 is TGTGCCAGCAGGCGGACAGGGGGCTACGAGCAGTACGTC.

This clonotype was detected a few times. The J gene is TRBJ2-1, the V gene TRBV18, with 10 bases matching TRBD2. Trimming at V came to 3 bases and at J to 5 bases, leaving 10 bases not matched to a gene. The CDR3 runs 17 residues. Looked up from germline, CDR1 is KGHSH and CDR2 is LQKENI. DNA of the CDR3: TGTGCCAGCTCACCCTCCGAAGCGGGAGGGGGCCACAATGAGCAGTTCTTC. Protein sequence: CASSPSEAGGGHNEQFF.

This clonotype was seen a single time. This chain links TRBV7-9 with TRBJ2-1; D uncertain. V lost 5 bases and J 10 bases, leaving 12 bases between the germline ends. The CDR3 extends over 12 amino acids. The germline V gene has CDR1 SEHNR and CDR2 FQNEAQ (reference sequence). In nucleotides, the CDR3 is TGTGCCAGCAGCGCGAGTCCTGGGGAGCAGTTCTTC. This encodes CASSASPGEQFF.

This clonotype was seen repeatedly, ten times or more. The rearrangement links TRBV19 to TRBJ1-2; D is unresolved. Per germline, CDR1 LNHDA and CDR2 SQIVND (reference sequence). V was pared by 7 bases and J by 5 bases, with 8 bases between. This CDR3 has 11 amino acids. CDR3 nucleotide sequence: TGTGCCAGTAAGAAGTCTTATGGCTACACCTTC. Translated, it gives CASKKSYGYTF.

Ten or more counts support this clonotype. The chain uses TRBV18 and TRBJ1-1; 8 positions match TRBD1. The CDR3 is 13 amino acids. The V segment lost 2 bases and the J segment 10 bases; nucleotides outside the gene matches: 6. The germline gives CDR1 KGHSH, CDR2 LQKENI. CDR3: CASSPEGQATAFF. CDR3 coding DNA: TGTGCCAGCTCACCAGAGGGACAGGCTACAGCTTTCTTT. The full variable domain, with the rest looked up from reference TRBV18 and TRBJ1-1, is NAGVMQNPRHLVRRRGQEARLRCSPMKGHSHVYWYRQLPEEGLKFMVYLQKENIIDESGMPKERFSAEFPKEGPSILRIQQVVRGDSAAYFCASSPEGQATAFFGQGTRLTVV.

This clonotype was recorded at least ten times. The CDR3 sequence: CASSLAGTSGDTDTQYF. The CDR3 bases are TGTGCCAGCAGCTTAGCCGGGACTAGCGGAGATACAGATACGCAGTATTTT. The chain is built from TRBV11-2 and TRBJ2-3; 11 nucleotides match TRBD2. Germline loops: CDR1 SGHAT, CDR2 FQNNGV. The trim removed 1 base at V and 3 bases at J, leaving 6 bases unmatched. This CDR3 has 17 amino acids.

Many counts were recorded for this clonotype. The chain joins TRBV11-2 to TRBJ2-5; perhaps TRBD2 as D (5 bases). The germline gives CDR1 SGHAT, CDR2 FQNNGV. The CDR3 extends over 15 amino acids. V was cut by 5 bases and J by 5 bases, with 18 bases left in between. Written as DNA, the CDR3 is TGTGCCAGCAGCCCGGGGTGGCTTACGGGGGAGACCCAGTACTTC. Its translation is CASSPGWLTGETQYF.

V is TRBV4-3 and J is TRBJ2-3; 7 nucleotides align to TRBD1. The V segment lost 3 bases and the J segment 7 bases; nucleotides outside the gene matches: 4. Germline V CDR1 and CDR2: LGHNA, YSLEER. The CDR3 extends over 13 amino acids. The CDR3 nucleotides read TGCGCCAGCAGCCAGAGGGGACAGTATACGCAGTATTTT. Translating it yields CASSQRGQYTQYF.

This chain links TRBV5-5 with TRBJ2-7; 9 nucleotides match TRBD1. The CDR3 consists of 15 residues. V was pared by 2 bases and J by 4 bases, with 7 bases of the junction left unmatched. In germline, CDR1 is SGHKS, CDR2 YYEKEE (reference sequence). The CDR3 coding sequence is TGTGCCAGCAGCTTTGGACAGGGGCGCAGATACGAGCAGTACGTC. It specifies CASSFGQGRRYEQYV.

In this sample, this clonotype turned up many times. CDR3 protein: CASSVNEGGYGYTF. As DNA, the CDR3 is TGTGCCAGCAGCGTAAACGAGGGGGGCTATGGCTACACCTTC. This chain uses TRBV6-1 with TRBJ1-2, with D maybe TRBD1 (6 bases). Germline V gene data show CDR1 as MNHNS and CDR2 as SASEGT. Trimming stripped 6 bases from V and 4 bases from J, with 15 bases between. The CDR3 covers 14 residues.

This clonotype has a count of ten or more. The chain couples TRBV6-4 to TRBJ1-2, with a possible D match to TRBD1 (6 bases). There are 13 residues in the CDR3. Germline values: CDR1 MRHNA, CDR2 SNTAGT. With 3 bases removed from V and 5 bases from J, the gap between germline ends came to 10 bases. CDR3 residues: CASSEDSGYGYTF. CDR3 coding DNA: TGTGCCAGCAGTGAGGACAGCGGGTATGGCTACACCTTC.

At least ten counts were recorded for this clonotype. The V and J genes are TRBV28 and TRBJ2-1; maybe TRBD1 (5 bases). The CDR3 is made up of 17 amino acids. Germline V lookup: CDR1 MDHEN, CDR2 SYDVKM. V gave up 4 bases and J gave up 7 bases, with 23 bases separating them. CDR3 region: CASSSPDPASRENEQFF. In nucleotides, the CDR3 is TGTGCCAGCAGTTCCCCGGATCCCGCCTCCAGGGAAAATGAGCAGTTCTTC.

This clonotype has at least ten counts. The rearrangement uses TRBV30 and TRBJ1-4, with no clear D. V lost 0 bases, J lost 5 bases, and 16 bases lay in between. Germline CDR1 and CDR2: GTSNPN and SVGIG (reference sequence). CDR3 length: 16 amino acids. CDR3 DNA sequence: TGTGCCTGGAGTGTCGGCTATGGACGGACCAATGAAAAACTGTTTTTT. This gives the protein CAWSVGYGRTNEKLFF.